What follows are 27 T cell receptor beta chains derived from one specimen sequenced in a study of blood T cell repertoires in COVID-19. Only in-frame clones appear in the TCRdb table, and some are missing; sequencing was by immunoSEQ multiplex PCR. The sample contains 350,000 to 400,000 clones, 86% of which appear only once. Material for sequencing was peripheral blood. The receptors stem from a woman between 55 and 75 years old with COVID-19, enrolled during active disease.

The genes are TRBV7-2 and TRBJ2-2; 9 nucleotides line up with TRBD2. This CDR3 has 16 amino acids. Germline CDR1 and CDR2: SGHTA and FQGNSA. V was clipped by 3 bases and J by 0 bases; unmatched bases: 2. The CDR3 spells CASSFSGGPNTGELFF. The CDR3 DNA reads TGTGCCAGCAGCTTTAGCGGGGGCCCGAACACCGGGGAGCTGTTTTTT.

The rearrangement uses TRBV7-6 and TRBJ1-1; weak D call: TRBD1 (5 bases). Trimming removed 5 bases from V and 0 bases from J, with 16 bases in between. The CDR3 spans 16 residues. Germline assignment: CDR1 SGHVS and CDR2 FNYEAQ. Here the CDR3 DNA reads TGTGCCAGCAGCCCCTCGACAGTGCGCATGAACACTGAAGCTTTCTTT. Protein sequence: CASSPSTVRMNTEAFF. The complete variable domain, with remaining parts taken from reference TRBV7-6 and TRBJ1-1, reads GAGVSQSPRYKVTKRGQDVALRCDPISGHVSLYWYRQALGQGPEFLTYFNYEAQQDKSGLPNDRFSAERPEGSISTLTIQRTEQRDSAMYRCASSPSTVRMNTEAFFGQGTRLTVV.

This chain connects TRBV2 to TRBJ1-5, with D maybe TRBD1 (5 bases). The V gene's germline CDR1 is SNHLY and CDR2 FYNNEI. This CDR3 has 13 residues. Trimming left V 7 bases short and J 0 bases short, with 7 bases between. This CDR3 is CASTGFSNQPQHF. In DNA form, the CDR3 reads TGTGCCAGCACAGGGTTTAGCAATCAGCCCCAGCATTTT.

J is TRBJ1-1 and V is TRBV4-1, with 9 bases identical to TRBD1. CDR1 and CDR2 (germline): MGHRA, YSYEKL. CDR3 length: 15 amino acids. Trimming at V came to 0 bases and at J to 1 base, leaving 0 bases not matched to a gene. As DNA, the CDR3 is TGCGCCAGCAGCCAAGAGGGACAGGGGAACACTGAAGCTTTCTTT. Its protein product is CASSQEGQGNTEAFF.

This chain joins TRBV12-3 or TRBV12-4 and TRBJ2-7; maybe TRBD1 (6 bases). The CDR3 is 13 amino acids. Between the trimmed V and J ends, which lost 3 bases and 6 bases, there was a span of 12 bases. The CDR3 DNA is TGTGCCAGCAGTTTTCTGGGGGCAGGCGAGCAGTACTTC. As protein: CASSFLGAGEQYF.

The chain recombines TRBV5-1 with TRBJ1-1; 9 nucleotides match TRBD1. Germline CDR1 reads SGHRS; CDR2 reads YFSETQ. V was pared by 4 bases and J by 4 bases, with 5 bases of the junction left unmatched. The CDR3 loop spans 14 amino acids. The CDR3 here is CASSPGTGTTEAFF. DNA for the CDR3: TGCGCCAGCAGCCCGGGGACAGGGACCACTGAAGCTTTCTTT.

This sequence joins TRBV11-2 and TRBJ1-2; 7 bases are shared with TRBD1. The junction had 8 bases not matched to a gene; V was cut back by 8 bases and J by 8 bases. Germline CDR1 is SGHAT and CDR2 is FQNNGV. This CDR3 is built from 12 residues. CDR3 residues: CASASGTVGYTF. The CDR3, as DNA: TGTGCCAGCGCTTCCGGGACAGTCGGCTACACCTTC.

The V and J genes are TRBV10-3 and TRBJ1-1; tentatively, D is TRBD1 (5 bases). The CDR3 length is 13 residues. Trimming shortened V by 4 bases and J by 7 bases, and 13 bases separated the two germline ends. From germline, CDR1 is ENHRY and CDR2 SYGVKD. This CDR3 reads CAISAGGQHEAFF. DNA for the CDR3: TGTGCCATCAGTGCGGGCGGACAACATGAAGCTTTCTTT.

J is TRBJ2-7 and V is TRBV5-6, with 8 bases aligning to TRBD2. Germline CDR1 reads SGHDT; CDR2 reads YYEEEE. Trimming at V came to 7 bases and at J to 3 bases, leaving 9 bases not matched to a gene. The CDR3 loop spans 14 amino acids. The CDR3 region has the DNA TGTGCCAGCCGACAACGGGGGGGCCTCTACGAGCAGTACTTC. As protein: CASRQRGGLYEQYF.

This clone showed up many times. V is TRBV5-4 and J is TRBJ2-1, with a possible D match to TRBD1 (5 bases). This CDR3 spans 17 amino acids. The germline V gene encodes CDR1 SGHNT and CDR2 YYREEE (reference sequence). Trimming removed 4 bases at V and 6 bases at J, with 23 bases between. The CDR3 DNA sequence: TGTGCCAGCAGCGTTAACTTAAGGACATTCATAGGCAATGAGCAGTTCTTC. Translation gives CASSVNLRTFIGNEQFF.

The V and J genes are TRBV5-6 and TRBJ2-1, with 12 bases matching TRBD2. Per germline, CDR1 SGHDT and CDR2 YYEEEE. The J segment lost 10 bases and the V segment lost 2 bases, leaving 7 bases of the junction unmatched. CDR3 length: 15 residues. The CDR3 protein is CASSFLAGGPGEQFF. The DNA of the CDR3 is TGTGCCAGCAGCTTCCTAGCGGGGGGGCCGGGGGAGCAGTTCTTC.

This CDR3 is CASSGASYGRSPLHF. For the CDR3, the DNA is TGTGCCAGCAGCGGGGCCTCCTACGGCCGCTCACCCCTCCACTTT. The rearrangement uses TRBV9 and TRBJ1-6; D gene ambiguous. Per germline, CDR1 SGDLS and CDR2 YYNGEE. CDR3 size: 15 residues. Trimming pared 3 bases from V and 10 bases from J, leaving 17 bases between.

V and J are TRBV2 and TRBJ1-1; possible D gene TRBD1, 5 bases. The germline V gene encodes CDR1 SNHLY and CDR2 FYNNEI. V shed 10 bases and J shed 0 bases, with 18 bases lying between them. The CDR3 loop spans 15 amino acids. CDR3 sequence: CAKNGQGLLNTEAFF. CDR3 nucleotides: TGTGCCAAAAACGGGCAGGGCTTGCTGAACACTGAAGCTTTCTTT.

The chain links TRBV27 to TRBJ1-1; 7 bases match TRBD1. The CDR3 covers 15 residues. V lost 7 bases, J lost 4 bases, and 12 bases stayed unmatched. Germline CDR1 reads MNHEY; CDR2 reads SMNVEV (reference sequence). DNA for the CDR3: TGTGCCAGCAAATACAGGGGAGTGAGAAGCACTGAAGCTTTCTTT. Its protein product is CASKYRGVRSTEAFF.

The DNA of the CDR3 is TGTGCCAGCAGACCCTACCGAGGCAGTATGGATGGCTACACCTTC. Amino acid sequence: CASRPYRGSMDGYTF. V is TRBV6-5 and J is TRBJ1-2, with D unclear. This CDR3 has 15 residues. Germline lookup yields CDR1 MNHEY and CDR2 SVGAGI. Trimming pared 6 bases from V and 6 bases from J, leaving 20 bases between.

This chain uses TRBV5-6 with TRBJ1-3; TRBD1 matches at 8 bases. The V segment lost 2 bases and the J segment 5 bases; nucleotides outside the gene matches: 9. The CDR3 totals 16 residues. Germline V gene data show CDR1 as SGHDT and CDR2 as YYEEEE. CDR3 in amino acids: CASSFPGTGVRNTIYF. DNA of the CDR3: TGTGCCAGCAGCTTCCCCGGGACAGGAGTGAGAAACACCATATATTTT.

The J gene is TRBJ2-1, the V gene TRBV5-1, with TRBD2 matching over 7 bases. J lost 1 base, V lost 1 base, and 2 bases had no gene match. This CDR3 is built from 15 residues. CDR1 is SGHRS and CDR2 is YFSETQ in the germline V gene. CDR3 DNA: TGCGCCAGCAGCTTGAAGGGAGGGTCCTACAATGAGCAGTTCTTC. Its protein product is CASSLKGGSYNEQFF. Looking up the rest from reference TRBV5-1 and TRBJ2-1 gives the full variable domain: KAGVTQTPRYLIKTRGQQVTLSCSPISGHRSVSWYQQTPGQGLQFLFEYFSETQRNKGNFPGRFSGRQFSNSRSEMNVSTLELGDSALYLCASSLKGGSYNEQFFGPGTRLTVL.

The gene calls are TRBV12-3 or TRBV12-4 and TRBJ2-7, with 8 bases lining up with TRBD1. The length of the CDR3 is 13 residues. Trimming at V came to 6 bases and at J to 6 bases, leaving 7 bases not matched to a gene. The chain's CDR3 is CASSPDRGGEQYF. CDR3 coding DNA: TGTGCCAGCAGCCCAGACAGGGGTGGCGAGCAGTACTTC.

This chain uses TRBV5-1 with TRBJ2-4; unclear D gene. V was shortened by 3 bases and J by 6 bases, with 10 bases between the two germline ends. The CDR3 length is 13 residues. Germline values: CDR1 SGHRS, CDR2 YFSETQ. The CDR3 region is CASSSPAGNIQYF. The DNA of the CDR3 is TGCGCCAGCAGCTCCCCCGCAGGAAACATTCAGTACTTC.

The chain has TRBV7-8 and TRBJ1-1; no definite D call. With 5 bases removed from V and 2 bases from J, the gap between germline ends came to 18 bases. This CDR3 contains 16 residues. Per the germline V gene, CDR1 is SGHVS and CDR2 is FQNEAQ. CDR3 loop: CASSQNRLGDNTEAFF. DNA for the CDR3: TGTGCCAGCAGCCAGAATAGGCTAGGTGATAACACTGAAGCTTTCTTT.

This chain links TRBV6-5 with TRBJ1-3; 7 bases map to TRBD1. Trimming took 4 bases from V and 4 from J; bases not matched to a gene: 1. CDR3 length equals 13 residues. The germline gives CDR1 MNHEY, CDR2 SVGAGI. The CDR3 spells CASSSGQGNTIYF. In DNA form, the CDR3 reads TGTGCCAGCAGTTCGGGACAGGGAAACACCATATATTTT.

The chain combines TRBV5-1 with TRBJ2-5; 8 positions match TRBD2. The CDR3 extends over 17 amino acids. Trimming at V came to 4 bases and at J to 2 bases, leaving 13 bases not matched to a gene. The germline CDR1 and CDR2 sequences are SGHRS and YFSETQ. In nucleotides, the CDR3 is TGCGCCAGCAGCCCCATTCCCGGGGTAGCGGGGCAAGAGACCCAGTACTTC. This codes for CASSPIPGVAGQETQYF.

This rearrangement joins TRBV10-3 to TRBJ1-2, with D tentatively TRBD1 (5 bases). The germline V gene encodes CDR1 ENHRY and CDR2 SYGVKD. This CDR3 comprises 12 residues. V dropped 5 bases and J dropped 4 bases, with 8 bases sitting between them. In DNA, the CDR3 is TGTGCCATCAGTCCAGGGTTCTATGGCTACACCTTC. Its protein is CAISPGFYGYTF.

V and J are TRBV12-3 or TRBV12-4 and TRBJ1-3, with 7 bases that match TRBD1. The CDR3 length is 13 residues. V lost 6 bases to trimming and J lost 2 bases; unmatched junction nucleotides: 1. CDR3 in DNA: TGTGCCAGCAGCAGGGGGACTGGAAACACCATATATTTT. It yields the protein CASSRGTGNTIYF.

Here the CDR3 DNA reads TGCGCCAGCGGACCGCGGACTAGCGGCTACGAGCAGTACTTC. This codes for CASGPRTSGYEQYF. The V and J genes are TRBV5-1 and TRBJ2-7; 10 bases fit TRBD2. Germline loops: CDR1 SGHRS, CDR2 YFSETQ. Losses at the gene ends were 7 bases for V and 3 bases for J; bases not matched to a gene: 7. This CDR3 is 14 amino acids long. Full variable domain (rest looked up from reference TRBV5-1 and TRBJ2-7): KAGVTQTPRYLIKTRGQQVTLSCSPISGHRSVSWYQQTPGQGLQFLFEYFSETQRNKGNFPGRFSGRQFSNSRSEMNVSTLELGDSALYLCASGPRTSGYEQYFGPGTRLTVT.

The V call is TRBV6-8, the J call TRBJ2-5; D not resolved. This CDR3 contains 13 residues. V dropped 5 bases and J dropped 5 bases, with 12 bases sitting between them. The germline V gene encodes CDR1 MNHGY and CDR2 SAAAGT. The CDR3 is CASSTLPRETQYF. As DNA, the CDR3 is TGTGCCAGCAGTACCCTGCCCCGGGAGACCCAGTACTTC.

The rearrangement links TRBV30 to TRBJ1-1, with a possible D match to TRBD1 (5 bases). Trimming removed 2 bases at V and 0 bases at J, with 7 bases between. The CDR3 is 13 residues long. The germline V gene encodes CDR1 GTSNPN and CDR2 SVGIG (reference sequence). Written as DNA, the CDR3 is TGTGCCTGGAGTCGACAGTTGAACACTGAAGCTTTCTTT. Residues: CAWSRQLNTEAFF.